This TCR beta chain came from a study of blood T cell repertoires in COVID-19. CDR3 length equals 15 residues. In germline, CDR1 is MNHEY, CDR2 SVGAGI. Trimming cost V 4 bases and J 9 bases; bases outside gene matches: 7. Some clones are missing from TCRdb's copy, which holds only in-frame ones; the method was immunoSEQ multiplex PCR. The data hold some 100,000 clones, with 88% observed a single time. The sequence was collected from a woman aged 60-70 years with acute or convalescent COVID-19. V and J are TRBV6-5 and TRBJ2-6; 9 bases align to TRBD1. Sequencing was done on a sample of peripheral blood. The CDR3 spells CASSWTGDRNNVLTF. The CDR3 region has the DNA TGTGCCAGCAGTTGGACAGGGGACAGAAACAACGTCCTGACTTTC.